This T cell receptor beta chain was documented in a study of T cell changes during pregnancy in multiple sclerosis. TCRdb's table, derived via immunoSEQ multiplex PCR, lists solely in-frame clones and lacks some. The sample has about 42,000 clones; about nine tenths are singletons. The trim removed 4 bases at V and 3 bases at J, leaving 3 bases unmatched. Germline-derived CDR1 and CDR2 are MDHEN and SYDVKM. CDR3 size: 14 residues. This rearrangement joins TRBV28 to TRBJ1-3; 7 bases agree with TRBD1. The receptor was derived from a female donor with multiple sclerosis, enrolled in a pregnancy study. The material sequenced was CD4+ T cells from peripheral blood mononuclear cells, taken in the second trimester of pregnancy. The CDR3 is CASSSDRDGNTIYF. The CDR3, as DNA: TGTGCCAGCAGTTCCGACAGGGATGGAAACACCATATATTTT. Combining the CDR3 with reference TRBV28 and TRBJ1-3 gives the whole variable domain DVKVTQSSRYLVKRTGEKVFLECVQDMDHENMFWYRQDPGLGLRLIYFSYDVKMKEKGDIPEGYSVSREKKERFSLILESASTNQTSMYLCASSSDRDGNTIYFGEGSWLTVV.